A selection of T cell receptor beta chains follows, all from one sample in a study of regulatory T cells in long-lasting Graves disease. TCRdb reanalysed the multiplex PCR reads using MiXCR and keeps one entry per CDR3 protein. The sample holds about 530,000 distinct CDR3 sequences, roughly 15% seen once. A further study also used this sample, focusing on T cells in Graves' hyperthyroidism and ophthalmopathy.

The specimen was peripheral blood mononuclear cells (PBMCs), collected at new diagnosis, from a patient treated with antithyroid drugs. Receptors originate from a woman aged 40 to 65 with Graves disease. The CDR3 runs from the conserved cysteine through the conserved F or W.

TRBJ2-1 | TRBV7-3 | CASSLIGHNEQFF
TRBJ2-4 | TRBV10-2 | CASSDESRFGIQYF
TRBJ2-5 | TRBV3-1 | CASSQQLAGAQETQYF
TRBJ1-1 | TRBV6-1 | CASSERGAYTEAFF
TRBJ1-1 | TRBV12-3/TRBV12-4 | CASSLSLGWNTEAFF
TRBJ2-3 | TRBV29-1 | CSVPQGRTQYF
TRBJ2-3 | TRBV6-1 | CASTDPPSTDTQYF
TRBJ1-1 | TRBV6-1 | CASNRQGSEAFF
TRBJ2-4 | TRBV6-2/TRBV6-3 | CASSYNSLGVKNIQYF
TRBJ2-1 | TRBV5-4 | CASSTASSYNEQFF
TRBJ2-1 | TRBV14 | CASSQINADPRADEQFF
TRBJ2-7 | TRBV20-1 | CSARFEARYEQYF
TRBJ2-1 | TRBV11-2 | CASSGQGWANEQFF
TRBJ2-7 | TRBV7-8 | CASSLEGTMNHEQYF
TRBJ2-1 | TRBV2 | CASSEGEPPLNEQFF
TRBJ1-2 | TRBV12-3/TRBV12-4 | CASSVRGNYGYTF
TRBJ1-2 | TRBV6-1 | CATRPTGGYGYTF
TRBJ2-1 | TRBV27 | CATRPGLRADEQFF
TRBJ2-7 | TRBV20-1 | CSALPPGVNEQYF
TRBJ2-2 | TRBV19 | CASSISANTGELFF
TRBJ2-3 | TRBV20-1 | CSATRGTSVLDTQYF
TRBJ2-1 | TRBV3-1 | CASSQVGFSYNEQFF
TRBJ2-1 | TRBV10-1 | CASSETGRSLGEQFF
TRBJ2-5 | TRBV3-1 | CASSQDWAKETQYF
TRBJ1-2 | TRBV4-2 | CASSQEVSGTGRYGYTF